Sequencing of this TCR beta chain was carried out in a study of blood T cell repertoires in COVID-19. Turning to the study itself: In each case, the material was cDNA or gDNA derived from T cells, B-cell-depleted T cells, or PBMCs.

Generated by immunoSEQ multiplex PCR, the TCRdb table keeps only in-frame clones and is missing some. The sample gives roughly 80,000 clones, 90% to 95% of which show up once; 1.5% to 2% is in the top ten. Sequenced: peripheral blood. The clonotype originates from a woman between 45 and 65 years old in a cohort sampled during active COVID-19.

The chain's CDR3 is CASRSGNSGNTIYF. The CDR3 DNA reads as TGTGCCAGCAGGTCAGGGAACTCTGGAAACACCATATATTTT. V gene TRBV28 combines with J gene TRBJ1-3, with a weak D call TRBD1 (5 bases). Germline V gives CDR1 MDHEN, CDR2 SYDVKM. With 6 bases removed from V and 0 bases from J, the gap between germline ends came to 9 bases. This CDR3 spans 14 amino acids.